Described below is a single T cell receptor (beta chain) sequence and its context. Its antigen is currently not known. Per-nucleotide qualities are absent, and no much larger clonotype sits a single base away. Reading from cysteine to phenylalanine, the CDR3 counts 14 amino acids. Of all the DNA, just the CDR3 is kept, 42 bases in frame from base 1. The germline V gene supplies CDR1 SGDLS and CDR2 YYNGEE. V loses 0 bases of germline sequence and J loses 5 bases, and the interval between the two ends is 11 bases. Set within a cohort of healthcare workers in London, UK, this nested case-control study involved weekly PCR testing of nasopharyngeal swabs along with blood sampling. Healthcare workers were recruited between 23 and 31 March 2020, during the week of the UK lockdown, and were followed weekly for up to 16 weeks. The data belong to a study of early T cells in non-severe SARS-CoV-2 infection (dated by TCRdb to the early 2020s). About the full investigation: Because TCR sequencing was done on bulk RNA from unsorted whole blood, the alpha and beta chains could not be paired.

Preparation of the library involved 5' RACE. Sequenced using a NextSeq 500. The TCR library protocol attached unique molecular identifiers to individual cDNA molecules to correct for sequencing error and PCR bias. TCR alpha and beta chains were both sequenced, and the abundances of alpha and beta sequences in each sample were closely correlated with each other. Processing in the source paper ran as follows. V gene, J gene and CDR3 annotation of TCR sequences was performed with Decombinator V4. TCRs were defined as expanded if a significant change between any two time points was detected under a Poisson model with p below 0.0001. TCR abundances were normalised to the total number of TCRs sequenced in each sample and reported as counts per million. MAIT TCRs were defined by TRAV1-2 paired with TRAJ12, TRAJ20 or TRAJ33, and iNKT TCRs by TRAV10 paired with TRAJ18. VDJdb, accessed on 1 November 2021, was searched for TCRs annotated for CMV, EBV and SARS-CoV-2, and TCRs annotated for more than one antigen were excluded. The public reads were quality trimmed at Q25 with fastp and then assembled into clones with MiXCR by TCRdb, keeping productive beta chains. Under each unique CDR3 protein, matching rows form one entry showing the most common genes and DNA. TCRdb, not the original authors, processed these V and J calls. Recorded for this sample are about 80,000 distinct CDR3 sequences; around an eighth of them occurred a single time. Under 3% of the sample comes from the top ten.

What the study reported, not specific to this receptor: Matching against VDJdb was skewed toward anti-spike CD8 responses, likely underestimated virus-specific expansions, and missed private and CD4 specificities.

This TCR came from an adult who was a healthcare worker with PCR-confirmed SARS-CoV-2 infection or an uninfected control (not recorded which). The sample taken for sequencing was whole blood. The chain is encoded by TRBV9 joined to TRBJ1-1, with a weak D call of TRBD1 (5 bases match). The sequence in DNA is TGTGCCAGCAGCGTAGTTGGGGGGGAGACTGAAGCTTTCTTT. Its protein product is CASSVVGGETEAFF.